The rows below give T cell receptor beta chains drawn from one sample of a study of cytomegalovirus exposure and HLA in healthy donors. TCRdb keeps only in-frame clones here, not all; method: immunoSEQ multiplex PCR. The sample has a few hundred thousand clones; around 90% are singletons. The sequenced sample was PBMCs. The receptors were sampled from a woman between 18 and 30 years old in good health and CMV-seronegative. Each CDR3 is given with its conserved first and last residue. The D gene is left open where the match is weak. Clone size, where shown, is once, few, many, or a class for clones that have expanded.

v_gene: TRBV12-5; j_gene: TRBJ2-2; abundance: NA; d_gene: NA; CDR3nt: TGTGCTAGTGGCCAACGAGCCACCGGGGAGCTGTTTTTT; CDR3aa: CASGQRATGELFF
v_gene: TRBV4-1; j_gene: TRBJ1-4; abundance: NA; d_gene: NA; CDR3nt: TGCGCCAGCAGTAAGGGGGAAAAACTGTTTTTT; CDR3aa: CASSKGEKLFF
v_gene: TRBV6-6; j_gene: TRBJ1-4; abundance: NA; d_gene: TRBD1; CDR3nt: TGTGCCAGCAGTTCCTACAGGGGGAGCGAGGAAAAACTGTTTTTT; CDR3aa: CASSSYRGSEEKLFF
v_gene: TRBV7-9; j_gene: TRBJ2-3; abundance: NA; d_gene: NA; CDR3nt: TGTGCCAGCAGTCTCACCCTGCAGGGAGATACGCAGTATTTT; CDR3aa: CASSLTLQGDTQYF
v_gene: TRBV5-1; j_gene: TRBJ2-3; abundance: NA; d_gene: NA; CDR3nt: TGCGCCAGCACCATAGCGGATAGCACAGATACGCAGTATTTT; CDR3aa: CASTIADSTDTQYF
v_gene: TRBV7-9; j_gene: TRBJ2-7; abundance: NA; d_gene: NA; CDR3nt: TGTGCCAGCAGCTCGGTTGGGGGGGCTGGTGAGCAGTACTTC; CDR3aa: CASSSVGGAGEQYF
v_gene: TRBV5-1; j_gene: TRBJ2-1; abundance: NA; d_gene: TRBD2; CDR3nt: TGCGCCAGCAGCCAAAATAGCGGGGGGGTCTACAATGAGCAGTTCTTC; CDR3aa: CASSQNSGGVYNEQFF
v_gene: TRBV6-6; j_gene: TRBJ1-3; abundance: NA; d_gene: NA; CDR3nt: TGTGCCAGCAGTTTATACACTAGCGGAAACACCATATATTTT; CDR3aa: CASSLYTSGNTIYF
v_gene: TRBV5-1; j_gene: TRBJ2-5; abundance: NA; d_gene: NA; CDR3nt: TGCGCCAGCAGCTTGGGGGAGGTTAGAGAGACCCAGTACTTC; CDR3aa: CASSLGEVRETQYF
v_gene: TRBV6-5; j_gene: TRBJ1-3; abundance: few; d_gene: NA; CDR3nt: TGTGCCAGCAGTCGGACAGCGAATGGAAACACCATATATTTT; CDR3aa: CASSRTANGNTIYF
v_gene: TRBV14; j_gene: TRBJ2-5; abundance: once; d_gene: NA; CDR3nt: TGTGCCAGCAGCCAAGATAAGGGGTTTCCGAGGGAGACCCAGTACTTC; CDR3aa: CASSQDKGFPRETQYF
v_gene: TRBV28; j_gene: TRBJ2-7; abundance: NA; d_gene: TRBD2; CDR3nt: TGTGCCAGCAGTTTCTCCGGGACTAGGGCCTACGAGCAGTACTTC; CDR3aa: CASSFSGTRAYEQYF
v_gene: TRBV21-1; j_gene: TRBJ1-2; abundance: NA; d_gene: NA; CDR3nt: TGTGCCAGCCGGGGGGGCTACACCTTC; CDR3aa: CASRGGYTF
v_gene: TRBV13; j_gene: TRBJ2-3; abundance: NA; d_gene: NA; CDR3nt: TGTGCCAGCAGCCTCAGGGCCGGTACGCAGTATTTT; CDR3aa: CASSLRAGTQYF
v_gene: TRBV30; j_gene: TRBJ1-5; abundance: NA; d_gene: NA; CDR3nt: TGTGCCTGGAGTATTACAGGATTTAATCAGCCCCAGCATTTT; CDR3aa: CAWSITGFNQPQHF
v_gene: TRBV6-1; j_gene: TRBJ1-4; abundance: NA; d_gene: TRBD1; CDR3nt: TGTGCCAGCACCAGACAGGGTGGGGAAAAACTGTTTTTT; CDR3aa: CASTRQGGEKLFF
v_gene: TRBV28; j_gene: TRBJ2-7; abundance: NA; d_gene: NA; CDR3nt: TGTGCCAGCGGGGCCAGGCTGGCCGCGCAGTACTTC; CDR3aa: CASGARLAAQYF
v_gene: TRBV6-5; j_gene: TRBJ1-5; abundance: NA; d_gene: NA; CDR3nt: TGTGCCAGCAGTTACAGCAGGTATAGCAATCAGCCCCAGCATTTT; CDR3aa: CASSYSRYSNQPQHF
v_gene: TRBV7-3; j_gene: TRBJ2-1; abundance: NA; d_gene: NA; CDR3nt: TGTGCCAGCAGCTTAGCTGATGGCGAGCAGTTCTTC; CDR3aa: CASSLADGEQFF
v_gene: TRBV28; j_gene: TRBJ2-4; abundance: NA; d_gene: NA; CDR3nt: TGTGCCAGCAGTTTGGGCAGCCCCAAAAACATTCAGTACTTC; CDR3aa: CASSLGSPKNIQYF
v_gene: TRBV19; j_gene: TRBJ2-3; abundance: NA; d_gene: TRBD1; CDR3nt: TGTGCCAGTAGTACAACGGGACAGGGGGACACAGATACGCAGTATTTT; CDR3aa: CASSTTGQGDTDTQYF
v_gene: TRBV6-5; j_gene: TRBJ2-7; abundance: NA; d_gene: NA; CDR3nt: TGTGCCAGCAGTTACTCTTTGGACTCCGCCTACGAGCAGTACTTC; CDR3aa: CASSYSLDSAYEQYF
v_gene: TRBV6-1; j_gene: TRBJ1-1; abundance: NA; d_gene: NA; CDR3nt: TGTGCCAGCAGGGCCCTTCTGAACACTGAAGCTTTCTTT; CDR3aa: CASRALLNTEAFF
v_gene: TRBV27; j_gene: TRBJ1-5; abundance: once; d_gene: NA; CDR3nt: TGTGCCAGCAGCCTCAACAGGGTCCAGCCCCAGCATTTT; CDR3aa: CASSLNRVQPQHF
v_gene: TRBV7-9; j_gene: TRBJ1-4; abundance: once; d_gene: TRBD1; CDR3nt: TGTGCCAGCAGAGAAACAGGAAAGGGGGCCTCTTTCGAAAAACTGTTTTTT; CDR3aa: CASRETGKGASFEKLFF
v_gene: TRBV5-1; j_gene: TRBJ2-3; abundance: NA; d_gene: TRBD1; CDR3nt: TGCGCCAGCAGCCCCGGAGACAGGGAAACAGATACGCAGTATTTT; CDR3aa: CASSPGDRETDTQYF
v_gene: TRBV27; j_gene: TRBJ2-1; abundance: NA; d_gene: TRBD2; CDR3nt: TGTGCCAGCAGTTATGGACTAGCGGGGAACGAGCAGTTCTTC; CDR3aa: CASSYGLAGNEQFF
v_gene: TRBV7-8; j_gene: TRBJ1-5; abundance: NA; d_gene: TRBD1; CDR3nt: TGTGCCAGCAGCTTAGTTTCGCTTCGGACAGGCCGGAATCAGCCCCAGCATTTT; CDR3aa: CASSLVSLRTGRNQPQHF
v_gene: TRBV25-1; j_gene: TRBJ2-7; abundance: NA; d_gene: NA; CDR3nt: TGTGCCAGCCGCAAATGGGACGGGAGCTCCTACGAGCAGTACTTC; CDR3aa: CASRKWDGSSYEQYF
v_gene: TRBV6-5; j_gene: TRBJ1-1; abundance: NA; d_gene: TRBD1; CDR3nt: TGTGCCAGCAGTCGAAAGCCAGGGGGCCAGGCTGAAGCTTTCTTT; CDR3aa: CASSRKPGGQAEAFF
v_gene: TRBV5-1; j_gene: TRBJ2-1; abundance: NA; d_gene: NA; CDR3nt: TGCGCCAGCAGTCTATCCACCGACCGACTCAATGAGCAGTTCTTC; CDR3aa: CASSLSTDRLNEQFF
v_gene: TRBV29-1; j_gene: TRBJ2-4; abundance: NA; d_gene: TRBD1; CDR3nt: TGCAGCGTTGAAAGGTTTAGGACAGGGGCTGCCAAAAACATTCAGTACTTC; CDR3aa: CSVERFRTGAAKNIQYF
v_gene: TRBV5-5; j_gene: TRBJ1-3; abundance: NA; d_gene: NA; CDR3nt: TGTGCCAGCACCTCCCCCGGTTCTGGAAACACCATATATTTT; CDR3aa: CASTSPGSGNTIYF
v_gene: TRBV11-3; j_gene: TRBJ2-7; abundance: NA; d_gene: TRBD1; CDR3nt: TGTGCCAGCAGCTTCGAGGGACAGGCCGCCTACGAGCAGTACTTC; CDR3aa: CASSFEGQAAYEQYF
v_gene: TRBV6-5; j_gene: TRBJ1-3; abundance: NA; d_gene: NA; CDR3nt: TGTGCCAGCAGTGCGACAGTCTCTGGAAACACCATATATTTT; CDR3aa: CASSATVSGNTIYF